The present T cell receptor beta chain was sequenced within a study of shared clonotypes between healthy human individuals. As for this clone: The sample carries other DNA sequences with the same CDR3.

Unsorted PBMC DNA sequencing spanned ten immunoSEQ deep assay plates. Repertoires were generated with immunoSEQ multiplex PCR, while TCRdb's copy carries only in-frame clones and drops some. This sample has roughly 500,000 clones, with more than 75% found just once. Sequenced sample: PBMCs. This receptor was identified in a woman in her forties in good health. Some clones in this sample may be carry-over from other donors' samples.

The CDR3 sequence: CASSQDPGGDEKLFF. The CDR3 DNA reads as TGTGCCAGCAGCCAAGACCCAGGGGGTGATGAAAAACTGTTTTTT. The chain recombines TRBV4-2 with TRBJ1-4; 7 bases agree with TRBD1. CDR1 is LGHNA, CDR2 YNFKEQ, per germline. The length of the CDR3 is 15 residues. Trimming cost V 0 bases and J 6 bases; bases outside gene matches: 4.